This entry describes one T cell receptor (beta chain). Its antigen remains undetermined. Per-base qualities were not stored, and no clone one base away is much larger. These data come from a study of blood T cell repertoires in COVID-19 (dated by TCRdb to 2020 to 2022). Regarding the complete study: Samples from collaborators originated in the United States, Italy and Spain and spanned both the acute and convalescent phases of COVID-19. The material from the prospective study consisted of cDNA or gDNA derived from T cells, B-cell-depleted T cells, or PBMCs. The dataset comprised deeply sampled blood TCRbeta repertoires from subjects exposed to, actively infected with, or recovered from COVID-19. The repertoires were released in a freely available public database meant as a resource for research on the immune response to SARS-CoV-2. Samples were obtained from the ongoing ImmuneRACE study (first 160 participants) and from roughly 1,300 subjects provided by 6 global collaborators. The sample metadata nearly always contained a de-identified subject ID, COVID-19 status, age in years and sex. Where HLA class I and class II types were available, the types were taken from metadata supplied by the sample provider, not from assay-based typing.

Study-level results and caveats: The amount of clinical and demographic metadata varied by source and participant and was provided uncurated.

The collaborating institutions used their own protocols to collect whole blood in K2EDTA tubes. For TCRbeta analysis, collaborators shipped samples as frozen whole blood, isolated PBMCs, or DNA extracted from either of those sample types. The immunoSEQ Assay, a bias-controlled multiplex PCR, was used to amplify TCRbeta CDR3 regions from genomic DNA. The published analysis was carried out like this. The number of nucleated cells in each sample was estimated from the amplification of reference gene primers within the assay. To quantify the absolute abundance of each unique TCRbeta CDR3 rearrangement, sequence reads were collapsed and filtered. For each sample, productive Simpson clonality was calculated as the square root of Simpson's diversity index across productive rearrangements. The table comes from immuneACCESS by way of TCRdb, which keeps in-frame sequences with V and J called. Part of the clones is missing from these tables; in studies checked, under half for an unresolved V gene and the rest for unknown reasons. V, J and clone size reflect that table, while D and trimming were determined from the DNA. Recorded for this sample are approximately 190,000 clones; about 93% of them occurred a single time. The ten largest clonotypes hold 0.53% of the sample.

The TCR comes from a man aged 45-65 years with acute or convalescent COVID-19. The sequenced sample consisted of peripheral blood.

Here the CDR3 is given as CASSPPDSLEGNEQFF. At the DNA level, the sequence is TGTGCCAGCTCACCACCGGACAGCCTCGAGGGGAATGAGCAGTTCTTC. The chain is assembled from TRBV18 and TRBJ2-1; possibly the D gene is TRBD1, per 6 matching bases. CDR1 is given as KGHSH and CDR2 as LQKENI, both from the germline V gene. The CDR3 measures 16 amino acids from cysteine to phenylalanine. Of the read, only the CDR3 DNA is kept; its 48 bases are in frame from base 1. Trimming removed 0 bases from V and 7 bases from J, leaving 16 bases between the germline ends.